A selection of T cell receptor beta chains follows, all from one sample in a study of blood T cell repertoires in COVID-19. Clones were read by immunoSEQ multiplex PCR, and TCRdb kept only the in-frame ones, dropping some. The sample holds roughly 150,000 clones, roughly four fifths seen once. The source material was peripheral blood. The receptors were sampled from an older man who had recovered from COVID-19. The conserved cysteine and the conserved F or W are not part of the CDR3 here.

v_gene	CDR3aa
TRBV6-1	ASSSGQVPEQY
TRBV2	ASSERQADNSPLH
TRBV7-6	ASSPGQGGTEAF
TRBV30	AWSSPGAGGEKLF
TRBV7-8	ASSAGLAGSQWDTQY
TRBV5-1	ASSSLAGGRMF
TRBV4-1	ASSQDGQEDQPQH
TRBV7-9	ASSIPQTSTDTQY
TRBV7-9	AGQLANEQF
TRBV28	ASSPKTTNYGYT
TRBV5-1	ASSAGQGAYEQF
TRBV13	ASSFRTSGIGYNEQF
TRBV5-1	ASSGGTSVSGEQY
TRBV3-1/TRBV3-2	ASSQGAGRYEQY
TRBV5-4	ASSFGRARSTGELF